This is a list of T cell receptor beta chains from one sample in a study of molecular identifiers for immune sequencing clone quantification. TCRdb reprocessed the PCR reads with MiXCR, giving one entry per CDR3 protein. The sample lists approximately 550,000 distinct CDR3 sequences; about 25% were seen once. Sample: naive CD8+ T cells from blood, with Jurkat cell RNA spiked in. These receptors all come from a human donor in good health. Some libraries in this study had Jurkat cell RNA spiked in. Each CDR3 is given with its conserved first and last residue. D genes are given only for firm matches.

v_gene	j_gene	d_gene	CDR3aa
TRBV7-6	TRBJ1-1	TRBD1	CASSLGTGGSTEAFF
TRBV29-1	TRBJ1-1	-	CSAEADLGTEAFF
TRBV12-3/TRBV12-4	TRBJ2-7	TRBD2	CASSTGLADPYEQYF
TRBV7-9	TRBJ1-1	-	CASKSQGAASEAFF
TRBV3-1	TRBJ2-1	-	CASSQAIGIRNEQFF
TRBV6-2/TRBV6-3	TRBJ2-7	-	CASRRGSEQYF
TRBV27	TRBJ1-5	-	CASSLAGEDQPQHF
TRBV18	TRBJ2-3	TRBD1	CASSPAGTGADTQYF
TRBV10-3	TRBJ2-7	-	CAISELGAYEQYF
TRBV30	TRBJ1-1	-	CAWSVSWGSTEAFF
TRBV18	TRBJ2-7	TRBD1	CASSPAQGANEQYF
TRBV6-5	TRBJ2-7	-	CASSGDATYEQYF
TRBV28	TRBJ1-4	-	CASSFAGDNEKLFF
TRBV9	TRBJ2-3	-	CASSVAAGTSTDTQYF
TRBV28	TRBJ2-3	TRBD2	CASSARLAGVTDTQYF
TRBV29-1	TRBJ2-3	TRBD2	CSVPPGTSGSTDTQYF
TRBV6-5	TRBJ1-5	-	CASSYKGGNQPQHF
TRBV27	TRBJ2-1	-	CASSRTENEQFF
TRBV5-1	TRBJ2-1	-	CASGPLVEQFF
TRBV7-9	TRBJ2-1	TRBD1	CASSFTDRVYNEQFF
TRBV6-6	TRBJ1-1	-	CASSRNHYSESTEAFF
TRBV27	TRBJ1-1	TRBD1	CASSSGGEYTEAFF
TRBV4-1	TRBJ2-1	TRBD2	CASRHTGTSNYNEQFF
TRBV27	TRBJ2-7	-	CASSYGYSYEQYF
TRBV6-2/TRBV6-3	TRBJ1-1	-	CASSFTGRNTEAFF
TRBV14	TRBJ1-1	-	CASSHPMNTEAFF
TRBV4-1	TRBJ1-1	TRBD1	CASSPAGQGAAEAFF
TRBV19	TRBJ1-1	-	CASSIGQSMNTEAFF
TRBV6-5	TRBJ1-2	TRBD1	CASTEKAGGFYGYTF
TRBV7-9	TRBJ1-2	-	CASSWGYGYTF
TRBV2	TRBJ1-4	-	CASSEEVTGSYEKLFF
TRBV5-5	TRBJ2-5	TRBD2	CASSLWEGLETQYF
TRBV6-5	TRBJ2-7	TRBD1	CASSPGQAGYEQYF
TRBV5-8	TRBJ2-2	TRBD1	CASSWTGDNTGELFF
TRBV30	TRBJ1-2	-	CAWSTSRPLTNYGYTF
TRBV19	TRBJ1-1	-	CASTNGVVGATGAFF
TRBV7-9	TRBJ1-6	-	CASSLVARNNSPLHF
TRBV5-6	TRBJ2-1	TRBD1	CASSLVRIKQGWSCNEQFF
TRBV4-3	TRBJ2-3	TRBD2	CASSQDRTSGYLGTDTQYF
TRBV28	TRBJ2-7	-	CASSYGTYEQYF
TRBV5-1	TRBJ2-7	-	CASSLESGDEQYF
TRBV27	TRBJ2-7	TRBD1	CASSPSSRTGRSYEQYF
TRBV6-2/TRBV6-3	TRBJ1-1	TRBD1	CASGIGTGFSEAFF
TRBV6-5	TRBJ2-5	-	CASSSGGTVQETQYF
TRBV7-9	TRBJ1-2	-	CASSLAEDSTNYGYTF